The 32 T cell receptor beta chains below were found in one sample sequenced in a study of T cells in Graves' hyperthyroidism and ophthalmopathy. Amplified regions were TCR beta CDR3 sequences from RNA transcripts. TCR CDR3 underwent first-round RT-PCR with the HTBI primer set. One entry per CDR3 protein, called by TCRdb with MiXCR from the multiplex PCR reads. This table has 300,000 to 500,000 distinct CDR3 sequences, over 12% appearing once. The sequencing sample was made of blood. The origin of the receptors is a man aged 50 or older with Graves' ophthalmopathy.

The gene calls are TRBV6-1 and TRBJ2-7; the D is unclear. This CDR3 has 13 amino acids. Germline V gene lookup returns CDR1 MNHNS and CDR2 SASEGT. The V and J ends lost 8 bases and 2 bases respectively, with 13 bases between them. CDR3 amino acids: CASGHDGAYEQYF. CDR3 coding DNA: TGTGCCAGCGGGCACGACGGAGCCTACGAGCAGTACTTC.

In this sample, this clonotype turned up many times. The DNA for the CDR3 is TGTGCCAGCAGCGGCCAGTCCAATCAGCCCCAGCATTTT. Residues: CASSGQSNQPQHF. V gene TRBV6-1 combines with J gene TRBJ1-5; the D is unclear. From germline, CDR1 is MNHNS and CDR2 SASEGT. The length of the CDR3 is 13 residues. V lost 6 bases to trimming and J lost 3 bases, with 9 bases between them.

There are many counts of this clonotype. The gene calls are TRBV11-2 and TRBJ2-2; no reliable D call. There are 14 residues in the CDR3. Deletions cut 2 bases from V and 4 bases from J, with 8 bases between. Germline CDR1 reads SGHAT; CDR2 reads FQNNGV. Here the CDR3 reads CASSLIRTTGELFF. The CDR3, as DNA: TGTGCCAGCAGCTTAATTCGCACCACCGGGGAGCTGTTTTTT.

This clonotype has a count of ten or more. This chain joins TRBV7-8 and TRBJ1-1, with 7 bases identical to TRBD1. From germline, CDR1 is SGHVS and CDR2 FQNEAQ. With 6 bases clipped from V and 8 bases from J, the junction kept 12 bases outside the gene matches. This CDR3 comprises 14 residues. CDR3 protein: CASREGATTGEAFF. Here the CDR3 DNA reads TGTGCCAGCAGAGAAGGGGCCACGACAGGGGAAGCTTTCTTT.

The chain carries TRBV19 and TRBJ2-5, with D possibly being TRBD1 or TRBD2 (6 bases each). Trimming shortened V by 4 bases and J by 13 bases, and 19 bases separated the two germline ends. There are 13 residues in the CDR3. CDR1 and CDR2 from the germline V gene are LNHDA and SQIVND (reference sequence). CDR3 sequence: CASSRPGAPSLYF. As DNA, the CDR3 is TGTGCCAGTAGTAGGCCGGGGGCGCCGTCTCTGTACTTC. Full variable domain (outside the CDR3, taken from reference TRBV19 and TRBJ2-5): DGGITQSPKYLFRKEGQNVTLSCEQNLNHDAMYWYRQDPGQGLRLIYYSQIVNDFQKGDIAEGYSVSREKKESFPLTVTSAQKNPTAFYLCASSRPGAPSLYFGPGTRLLVL.

The chain uses TRBV30 and TRBJ1-2, with D tentatively TRBD1 (6 bases). The germline V and J ends were trimmed by 5 bases and 8 bases, with 9 bases remaining between them. The CDR3 is 10 amino acids. Germline lookup yields CDR1 GTSNPN and CDR2 SVGIG (reference sequence). This CDR3 is CAWQGSGYTF. The CDR3 DNA follows: TGTGCCTGGCAGGGGAGCGGCTACACCTTC.

This clonotype was seen only once. The rearrangement joins TRBV5-1 to TRBJ2-3; 7 positions match TRBD1. The junction had 12 bases not matched to a gene; V was cut back by 1 base and J by 7 bases. There are 16 residues in the CDR3. Germline loops: CDR1 SGHRS, CDR2 YFSETQ. The CDR3 spells CASSLSTRGMVNTQYF. DNA of the CDR3: TGCGCCAGCAGCTTGTCTACCAGGGGGATGGTGAATACGCAGTATTTT.

V and J are TRBV20-1 and TRBJ1-4; perhaps TRBD1 as D (5 bases). This CDR3 has 15 residues. CDR1 is DFQATT and CDR2 is SNEGSKA in the germline V gene (reference sequence). The ends were cut back, 0 bases at V and 4 bases at J, with 12 bases in the middle. CDR3 residues: CSARDLGANNEKLFF. CDR3 bases: TGCAGTGCTAGAGATCTAGGGGCGAATAATGAAAAACTGTTTTTT.

The chain combines TRBV7-9 with TRBJ2-1; 7 nucleotides match TRBD1. Germline CDR1 and CDR2: SEHNR and FQNEAQ (reference sequence). V gave up 4 bases and J gave up 6 bases; unmatched junction bases: 6. This CDR3 spans 14 amino acids. DNA of the CDR3: TGTGCCAGCAGCTCCGACAGGGCGGGCAATGAGCAGTTCTTC. It encodes CASSSDRAGNEQFF.

There are many counts of this clonotype. The genes are TRBV18 and TRBJ1-1, with TRBD1 identical over 11 bases. CDR1 and CDR2 (germline): KGHSH, LQKENI. V was pared by 2 bases and J by 4 bases, with 0 bases of the junction left unmatched. This CDR3 region has 14 residues. The DNA of the CDR3 is TGTGCCAGCTCACCAGGGACAGGGGGCACTGAAGCTTTCTTT. Its translation: CASSPGTGGTEAFF. Variable domain in full (rest from reference TRBV18 and TRBJ1-1): NAGVMQNPRHLVRRRGQEARLRCSPMKGHSHVYWYRQLPEEGLKFMVYLQKENIIDESGMPKERFSAEFPKEGPSILRIQQVVRGDSAAYFCASSPGTGGTEAFFGQGTRLTVV.

This clonotype was seen repeatedly, ten times or more. CDR3 in amino acids: CASGNYGYTF. The CDR3 DNA follows: TGTGCCAGCGGGAACTATGGCTACACCTTC. The chain links TRBV28 to TRBJ1-2, with no clear D. The CDR3 has 10 residues. CDR1 and CDR2 (germline): MDHEN, SYDVKM. V lost 8 bases to trimming and J lost 2 bases, with 3 bases between them.

This clonotype was seen only a few times. The J gene is TRBJ2-2, the V gene TRBV28; D remains unclear. The CDR3 is made up of 18 amino acids. V lost 1 base to trimming and J lost 2 bases, with 17 bases between them. Germline assignment: CDR1 MDHEN and CDR2 SYDVKM. The CDR3 loop reads CASSLSRHIYLNTGELFF. Written as DNA, the CDR3 is TGTGCCAGCAGTTTATCCCGACACATTTACCTTAACACCGGGGAGCTGTTTTTT.

This clonotype was detected a few times. The rearrangement uses TRBV29-1 and TRBJ2-1; TRBD1 matches 7 bases. The ends lost 7 bases at V and 3 bases at J; junction bases unmatched: 9. The CDR3 sequence is 14 residues long. CDR1 SQVTM and CDR2 ANQGSEA come from the germline V gene. The CDR3: CSDFGTDNYNEQFF. CDR3 DNA: TGCAGCGATTTCGGGACAGACAACTACAATGAGCAGTTCTTC.

This clonotype was recorded many times. V and J are TRBV30 and TRBJ2-1; 8 bases line up with TRBD2. This CDR3 is 14 amino acids long. Germline V gives CDR1 GTSNPN, CDR2 SVGIG (reference sequence). Trimming took 4 bases from V and 3 from J; bases not matched to a gene: 5. The CDR3 reads CAWMTSDYYNEQFF. As DNA, the CDR3 is TGTGCCTGGATGACTAGCGATTACTACAATGAGCAGTTCTTC. Drawing the rest from reference TRBV30 and TRBJ2-1, the complete variable domain is SQTIHQWPATLVQPVGSPLSLECTVEGTSNPNLYWYRQAAGRGLQLLFYSVGIGQISSEVPQNLSASRPQDRQFILSSKKLLLSDSGFYLCAWMTSDYYNEQFFGPGTRLTVL.

This clonotype was recorded many times. CDR3 nucleotide sequence: TGTGCCAGCTCGTCCAAACAGGGGGCGAAGGGCTACACCTTC. This translates into CASSSKQGAKGYTF. This rearrangement joins TRBV18 to TRBJ1-2; 9 bases agree with TRBD1. Per germline, CDR1 KGHSH and CDR2 LQKENI. The CDR3 runs to 14 residues. Germline trimming cut 6 bases from V and 8 bases from J; bases unmatched to any gene: 10.

The rearrangement links TRBV2 to TRBJ1-2; the D gene is possibly TRBD1 (6 bases). V lost 2 bases to trimming and J lost 5 bases, with 12 bases between them. CDR1 SNHLY and CDR2 FYNNEI come from the germline V gene. There are 14 residues in the CDR3. CDR3 loop: CASSELGAEYGYTF. The CDR3 DNA sequence: TGTGCCAGCAGTGAATTGGGGGCAGAGTATGGCTACACCTTC.

This clonotype was recorded at least ten times. This chain links TRBV30 with TRBJ2-7, with TRBD1 identical over 9 bases. The CDR3 runs to 15 residues. Germline assignment: CDR1 GTSNPN and CDR2 SVGIG (reference sequence). V dropped 3 bases and J dropped 3; count of bases not matched to a gene: 9. The chain's CDR3 is CAWRVAGTGIYEQYF. The CDR3 bases are TGTGCCTGGAGGGTCGCCGGGACAGGGATCTACGAGCAGTACTTC.

The V and J genes are TRBV25-1 and TRBJ2-4; no firm D call. Trimming stripped 3 bases from V and 3 bases from J, with 6 bases between. This CDR3 is built from 13 residues. From germline, CDR1 is MGHDK and CDR2 SYGVNS. CDR3 DNA: TGTGCCAGCAGTGACGCCAACAAAAACATTCAGTACTTC. This codes for CASSDANKNIQYF.

The rearrangement links TRBV19 to TRBJ1-2; D is possibly TRBD1 (5 bases). From germline, CDR1 is LNHDA and CDR2 SQIVND (reference sequence). This CDR3 comprises 12 residues. Trimming took off 10 bases at V and 3 bases at J, with 12 bases between the two ends. The CDR3 loop reads CATRGSHYGYTF. Written as DNA, the CDR3 is TGTGCCACCCGGGGGTCCCACTATGGCTACACCTTC.

This clonotype was recorded at least ten times. The chain recombines TRBV12-3 or TRBV12-4 with TRBJ1-3, with 8 bases matching TRBD1. This CDR3 has 14 amino acids. V shed 5 bases, J shed 4 bases, and the junction held 4 bases outside the gene matches. CDR3 coding DNA: TGTGCCAGCAGTCGTCCAGGGGGCGGAAACACCATATATTTT. As protein: CASSRPGGGNTIYF.

This clonotype has at least ten counts. The chain recombines TRBV6-1 with TRBJ2-3, with 11 bases aligning to TRBD1. The CDR3 is made up of 15 amino acids. CDR1 is MNHNS and CDR2 is SASEGT in the germline V gene. V trimming: 5 bases; J trimming: 5 bases; junction bases outside the gene matches: 6. CDR3 nucleotides: TGTGCCAGCAGTTCCCCGGGGACAGGGGGAGATACGCAGTATTTT. It codes for CASSSPGTGGDTQYF.

This clonotype was seen repeatedly, ten times or more. This chain uses TRBV7-9 with TRBJ2-7, with TRBD2 matching 10 bases. The V gene end was trimmed by 3 bases and the J gene end by 6 bases; junction bases not matched to a gene: 8. The germline CDR1 and CDR2 sequences are SEHNR and FQNEAQ (reference sequence). The CDR3 totals 15 residues. CDR3 residues: CASSFKASGSSEQYF. The CDR3 DNA reads TGTGCCAGCAGCTTCAAGGCTAGCGGGAGTAGCGAGCAGTACTTC. Drawing the rest from reference TRBV7-9 and TRBJ2-7, the complete variable domain is DTGVSQNPRHKITKRGQNVTFRCDPISEHNRLYWYRQTLGQGPEFLTYFQNEAQLEKSRLLSDRFSAERPKGSFSTLEIQRTEQGDSAMYLCASSFKASGSSEQYFGPGTRLTVT.

In this sample, this clonotype turned up many times. The chain is built from TRBV6-1 and TRBJ1-2, with D tentatively TRBD1 (5 bases). The CDR3 runs 12 residues. Germline V gene sequence: CDR1 MNHNS, CDR2 SASEGT. The V and J ends lost 3 bases and 3 bases respectively, with 5 bases between them. The CDR3 reads CASSEGDYGYTF. CDR3 nucleotides: TGTGCCAGCAGTGAGGGGGACTATGGCTACACCTTC.

This clonotype was seen many times. The CDR3 here is CASSPRAPRVEQYF. In nucleotides, the CDR3 is TGTGCCAGCAGCCCCCGGGCTCCGAGGGTCGAGCAGTACTTC. V and J are TRBV6-1 and TRBJ2-7, with a weak D call TRBD2 (5 bases). Germline V gene data show CDR1 as MNHNS and CDR2 as SASEGT. V was trimmed by 6 bases and J by 6 bases, leaving 18 bases between them. This CDR3 is 14 amino acids long.

The sample holds a few counts of this clonotype. CDR3: CASSFEGYNEQFF. The CDR3, as DNA: TGTGCCAGTAGTTTTGAAGGCTACAATGAGCAGTTCTTC. J is TRBJ2-1 and V is TRBV19; D ambiguous. This CDR3 contains 13 residues. The V end was cut by 5 bases, the J end by 3 bases, with 8 bases between. CDR1 is LNHDA and CDR2 is SQIVND in the germline V gene (reference sequence).

The chain couples TRBV4-1 to TRBJ2-1; TRBD2 matches 8 bases. The ends lost 0 bases at V and 3 bases at J; junction bases unmatched: 4. Per germline, CDR1 MGHRA and CDR2 YSYEKL. The CDR3 extends over 16 amino acids. The CDR3, as DNA: TGCGCCAGCAGCCAAGAGGAGACTAGCGTCTACAATGAGCAGTTCTTC. Translation gives CASSQEETSVYNEQFF.

Ten or more counts support this clonotype. V is TRBV9 and J is TRBJ2-3; TRBD2 might be the D (5 bases). Germline V gives CDR1 SGDLS, CDR2 YYNGEE. V was shortened by 3 bases and J by 3 bases, with 8 bases between the two germline ends. CDR3 size: 13 residues. The CDR3 DNA reads as TGTGCCAGCAGCGACCGGACTACAGATACGCAGTATTTT. It codes for CASSDRTTDTQYF. Variable domain in full (rest from reference TRBV9 and TRBJ2-3): DSGVTQTPKHLITATGQRVTLRCSPRSGDLSVYWYQQSLDQGLQFLIQYYNGEERAKGNILERFSAQQFPDLHSELNLSSLELGDSALYFCASSDRTTDTQYFGPGTRLTVL.

In this sample, this clonotype turned up many times. The chain recombines TRBV30 with TRBJ1-2; possible D gene TRBD1, 5 bases. The ends were cut back, 3 bases at V and 7 bases at J, with 15 bases in the middle. The CDR3 sequence is 13 residues long. From germline, CDR1 is GTSNPN and CDR2 SVGIG (reference sequence). In DNA, the CDR3 is TGTGCCTGGAGCGCTCAGGGTATGGGTGGCTACACCTTC. Residues: CAWSAQGMGGYTF.

V and J are TRBV6-1 and TRBJ2-4; D is possibly TRBD1 or TRBD2 (5 bases each). V dropped 8 bases and J dropped 2 bases, with 10 bases sitting between them. Per germline, CDR1 MNHNS and CDR2 SASEGT. The CDR3 runs 13 residues. The CDR3 loop reads CASGGTTKNIQYF. The DNA for the CDR3 is TGTGCCAGCGGGGGTACTACCAAAAACATTCAGTACTTC.

V and J are TRBV29-1 and TRBJ2-7; 8 nucleotides agree with TRBD2. The germline gives CDR1 SQVTM, CDR2 ANQGSEA. This CDR3 region has 11 residues. V was pared by 6 bases and J by 7 bases, with 5 bases of the junction left unmatched. The chain's CDR3 is CSVAGAREQYF. CDR3 nucleotide sequence: TGCAGCGTAGCGGGAGCCAGGGAGCAGTACTTC.

V usage is TRBV19 and J usage is TRBJ2-5, with TRBD2 identical over 8 bases. V dropped 3 bases and J dropped 5; count of bases not matched to a gene: 11. Germline V gene sequence: CDR1 LNHDA, CDR2 SQIVND (reference sequence). The CDR3 length is 16 residues. The CDR3 reads CASSIGLALGRETQYF. CDR3 in DNA: TGTGCCAGTAGTATCGGACTAGCCCTCGGGAGGGAGACCCAGTACTTC.

This clonotype was seen a few times. V and J are TRBV28 and TRBJ1-2, with unresolved D. The germline CDR1 and CDR2 sequences are MDHEN and SYDVKM. CDR3 length: 15 residues. Trimming took off 6 bases at V and 5 bases at J, with 19 bases between the two ends. CDR3 amino acids: CASRIQTRSVYGYTF. The CDR3 DNA reads as TGTGCCAGCAGAATTCAGACCCGATCAGTTTATGGCTACACCTTC.